These T cell receptor beta chains were read from a single sample in a study of early T cells in non-severe SARS-CoV-2 infection. TCRdb itself ran the 5' RACE reads through MiXCR, one entry per CDR3 protein. The sample holds just over 65,000 distinct CDR3 sequences; approximately 13% are singletons and the top ten take roughly 8.7%. Sequences were obtained from whole blood. The source is an adult who was a healthcare worker with PCR-confirmed SARS-CoV-2 infection or an uninfected control (not recorded which). The CDR3 runs from the conserved cysteine through the conserved F or W. The order of the fields is J gene, D gene, clone size, V gene, CDR3 protein, CDR3 DNA. A D gene is named only where the DNA matches it firmly. Only some rows state a clone size, as once, few, many or a class for expanded clones.

>TRBJ1-6|TRBD1|.|TRBV27
CASSPPTGSGNSPLHF
TGTGCCAGCAGTCCCCCGACAGGGAGTGGGAATTCACCCCTCCACTTT
>TRBJ2-1|.|few|TRBV10-1
CASSTRYNEQFF
TGCGCCAGCAGTACCAGATACAATGAGCAGTTCTTC
>TRBJ2-1|TRBD1|few|TRBV27
CASSYRGDLYNEQFF
TGTGCCAGCAGTTACAGGGGAGATCTATACAATGAGCAGTTCTTC
>TRBJ2-7|TRBD2|.|TRBV11-1
CASSHDGGEQYF
TGTGCCAGCAGTCATGACGGGGGGGAGCAGTACTTC
>TRBJ2-6|.|many|TRBV5-1
CASRLDRGANVLTF
TGCGCCAGCAGATTGGACCGAGGCGCCAACGTCCTGACTTTC
>TRBJ2-3|TRBD2|few|TRBV4-2
CASSQWHMGGGTDTQYF
TGTGCCAGCAGCCAATGGCACATGGGGGGGGGCACAGATACGCAGTATTTT
>TRBJ2-2|TRBD1|few|TRBV11-2
CASSFLQGAGGELFF
TGTGCCAGCAGCTTTTTACAGGGGGCTGGCGGGGAGCTGTTTTTT
>TRBJ2-3|.|few|TRBV24-1
CATSDQADPGTTSTDTQYF
TGTGCCACCAGTGATCAGGCGGACCCCGGAACGACTAGCACAGATACGCAGTATTTT
>TRBJ1-4|.|many|TRBV7-2
CASSRGLNEKLFF
TGTGCCAGCAGTCGAGGACTTAATGAAAAACTGTTTTTT
>TRBJ1-4|.|few|TRBV2
CASSSDILATNEKLFF
TGTGCCAGCAGTTCTGACATTCTTGCAACTAATGAAAAACTGTTTTTT
>TRBJ2-3|TRBD1|few|TRBV5-1
CASSTDRRNTDTQYF
TGCGCCAGCAGCACGGACAGGCGAAACACAGATACGCAGTATTTT
>TRBJ2-7|.|many|TRBV7-2
CASSPWGGAEQYF
TGTGCCAGCAGCCCTTGGGGGGGGGCGGAGCAGTACTTC
>TRBJ2-3|TRBD2|.|TRBV27
CASSPGLAYTDTQYF
TGTGCCAGCAGTCCCGGACTAGCGTACACAGATACGCAGTATTTT
>TRBJ1-5|.|few|TRBV5-1
CASSLNPNQPQHF
TGCGCCAGCAGCTTGAACCCCAATCAGCCCCAGCATTTT
>TRBJ2-2|.|many|TRBV12-3/TRBV12-4
CASSFSNTGELFF
TGTGCCAGCAGTTTCAGCAACACCGGGGAGCTGTTTTTT
>TRBJ2-1|.|.|TRBV2
CASSGVGGSYNEQFF
TGTGCCAGCAGTGGCGTAGGGGGGTCCTACAATGAGCAGTTCTTC
>TRBJ1-1|TRBD1|many|TRBV27
CASKNRDRATEAFF
TGTGCCAGCAAAAACCGGGACAGGGCAACTGAAGCTTTCTTT
>TRBJ1-1|.|few|TRBV29-1
CSTDREAEAFF
TGCAGCACCGATCGGGAGGCTGAAGCTTTCTTT
>TRBJ2-6|.|few|TRBV28
CASRAVSGANVLTF
TGTGCCAGCAGAGCGGTCTCTGGGGCCAACGTCCTGACTTTC
>TRBJ2-1|TRBD2|.|TRBV5-1
CASSYPLAGGPRNEQFF
TGCGCCAGCAGCTATCCTTTAGCGGGAGGGCCGAGGAATGAGCAGTTCTTC
>TRBJ2-2|TRBD2|many|TRBV29-1
CSVFSGSATGELFF
TGCAGCGTCTTTAGCGGGTCTGCCACCGGGGAGCTGTTTTTT
>TRBJ1-1|TRBD1|.|TRBV2
CASSPGQGKTEAFF
TGTGCCAGCAGTCCCGGACAGGGTAAAACTGAAGCTTTCTTT
>TRBJ1-2|.|many|TRBV7-9
CAIAGENYGYTF
TGTGCCATCGCTGGGGAAAACTATGGCTACACCTTC
>TRBJ2-7|.|many|TRBV6-2/TRBV6-3
CASSNEGVYYEQYF
TGTGCCAGCAGTAACGAGGGGGTTTACTACGAGCAGTACTTC
>TRBJ2-1|TRBD1|many|TRBV14
CASSQDWDRTPKFF
TGTGCCAGCAGCCAAGATTGGGACAGAACCCCCAAGTTCTTC
>TRBJ2-7|.|.|TRBV20-1
CSIRNSYEQYF
TGCAGCATTAGGAACTCCTACGAGCAGTACTTC
>TRBJ2-7|.|few|TRBV5-1
CASSPTPGRIYEQYF
TGCGCCAGCAGCCCGACCCCGGGACGGATCTACGAGCAGTACTTC
>TRBJ2-1|TRBD1|few|TRBV20-1
CSAETGGSYNEQFF
TGCAGTGCGGAAACAGGGGGCTCCTACAATGAGCAGTTCTTC
>TRBJ2-7|TRBD2|few|TRBV28
CASSLSGKGYEQYF
TGTGCCAGCAGTCTAAGCGGGAAAGGCTACGAGCAGTACTTC
>TRBJ2-7|TRBD1|.|TRBV29-1
CSVELWDRAIPYEQYF
TGCAGCGTTGAATTGTGGGACAGGGCAATCCCCTACGAGCAGTACTTC
>TRBJ2-2|TRBD2|few|TRBV28
CASRLSGAGTGELFF
TGTGCCAGCAGGCTTAGCGGGGCAGGCACCGGGGAGCTGTTTTTT
>TRBJ1-1|.|many|TRBV28
CASSLPGQLNTEAFF
TGTGCCAGCAGTTTGCCCGGACAGTTGAACACTGAAGCTTTCTTT
>TRBJ2-5|TRBD2|few|TRBV3-1
CASSRLGTSGRRGERTQYF
TGTGCCAGCAGCCGCTTAGGGACTAGCGGCCGTCGGGGTGAAAGGACCCAGTACTTC
>TRBJ2-3|.|.|TRBV4-3
CASSQDRSTDTQYF
TGCGCCAGCAGCCAAGACCGGTCCACAGATACGCAGTATTTT
>TRBJ2-3|.|many|TRBV27
CASSPLSSTDTQYF
TGTGCCAGCAGTCCCCTGTCCAGCACAGATACGCAGTATTTT
>TRBJ2-7|TRBD2|many|TRBV20-1
CSARDLTSGWYEQYF
TGCAGTGCTAGAGATCTGACTAGCGGGTGGTACGAGCAGTACTTC
>TRBJ2-7|.|few|TRBV10-3
CAIGGLSVHEQYF
TGTGCCATCGGGGGGTTGTCAGTCCACGAGCAGTACTTC
>TRBJ2-2|TRBD2|.|TRBV28
CASSPLGLAGGTELFF
TGTGCCAGCAGTCCCCTGGGACTAGCGGGAGGTACGGAGCTGTTTTTT
>TRBJ2-1|.|few|TRBV4-3
CASSQEGAGEQFF
TGCGCCAGCAGCCAAGAAGGTGCGGGGGAGCAGTTCTTC
>TRBJ2-6|.|.|TRBV7-9
CASSYGANVLTF
TGTGCCAGCAGCTATGGGGCCAACGTCCTGACTTTC
>TRBJ2-7|.|few|TRBV29-1
CSYRVGPGEQYF
TGCAGTTACAGGGTGGGGCCCGGAGAGCAGTACTTC
>TRBJ1-5|.|many|TRBV7-9
CASSLFTSSNQPQHF
TGTGCCAGCAGCTTATTCACGAGTAGCAATCAGCCCCAGCATTTT
>TRBJ1-4|TRBD1|many|TRBV29-1
CSVGGQAREKLFF
TGCAGCGTTGGGGGACAGGCGAGGGAAAAACTGTTTTTT
>TRBJ2-5|.|.|TRBV4-1
CASSLMGKVGGETQYF
TGCGCCAGCAGCCTCATGGGGAAGGTGGGAGGAGAGACCCAGTACTTC
>TRBJ1-3|.|many|TRBV7-6
CASSLYRDSSGNTIYF
TGTGCCAGCAGCTTATACCGAGATAGCTCTGGAAACACCATATATTTT
>TRBJ2-7|.|few|TRBV12-3/TRBV12-4
CASSHGVQAEQYF
TGTGCCAGCAGTCACGGGGTCCAAGCGGAGCAGTACTTC
>TRBJ2-1|.|many|TRBV10-2
CASRDLGQLSSYNEQFF
TGCGCCAGCAGGGATTTGGGACAACTTAGCTCCTACAATGAGCAGTTCTTC
>TRBJ2-3|TRBD2|many|TRBV28
CASSLSLAGGWSTDTQYF
TGTGCCAGCAGTTTATCTCTAGCGGGAGGTTGGAGCACAGATACGCAGTATTTT
>TRBJ2-7|.|many|TRBV6-5
CASARRGRNEQYF
TGTGCCAGCGCGCGGAGGGGGCGGAACGAGCAGTACTTC
>TRBJ2-1|TRBD1|few|TRBV20-1
CSALGQGGNEQFF
TGCAGTGCTCTAGGACAGGGGGGAAATGAGCAGTTCTTC
>TRBJ1-3|.|.|TRBV29-1
CSVEGTLGNTIYF
TGCAGCGTTGAAGGGACACTTGGAAACACCATATATTTT
>TRBJ1-2|.|many|TRBV11-2
CASSLPGARYGYTF
TGTGCCAGCAGCTTGCCGGGGGCCCGCTATGGCTACACCTTC
>TRBJ1-2|.|many|TRBV6-5
CASRTGGIDGYTF
TGTGCCAGCAGAACGGGGGGTATCGATGGCTACACCTTC
>TRBJ2-1|TRBD2|many|TRBV20-1
CSARDAGLAAHNEQFF
TGCAGTGCTAGAGACGCAGGCCTAGCGGCTCACAATGAGCAGTTCTTC
>TRBJ2-6|.|many|TRBV28
CASSRGALSGANVLTF
TGTGCCAGCAGTAGAGGGGCCCTCTCTGGGGCCAACGTCCTGACTTTC
>TRBJ1-1|.|few|TRBV7-6
CASSSREDTEAFF
TGTGCCAGCAGCTCCAGGGAGGACACTGAAGCTTTCTTT
>TRBJ1-1|.|many|TRBV2
CASSLVGGTEAFF
TGTGCCAGCAGTTTAGTTGGGGGCACTGAAGCCTTTTTT